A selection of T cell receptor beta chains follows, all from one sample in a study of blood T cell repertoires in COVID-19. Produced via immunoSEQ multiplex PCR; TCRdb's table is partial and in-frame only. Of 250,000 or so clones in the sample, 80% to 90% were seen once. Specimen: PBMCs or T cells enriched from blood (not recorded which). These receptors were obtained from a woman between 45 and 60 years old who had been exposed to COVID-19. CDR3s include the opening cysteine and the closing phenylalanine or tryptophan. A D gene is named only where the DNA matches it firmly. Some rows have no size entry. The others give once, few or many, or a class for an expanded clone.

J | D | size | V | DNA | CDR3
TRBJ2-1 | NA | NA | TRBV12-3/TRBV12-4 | TGTGCCAGCAGTCCCCCAAACAATGAGCAGTTCTTC | CASSPPNNEQFF
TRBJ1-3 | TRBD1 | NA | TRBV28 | TGTGCCAGCAGCTCTCCGGGACAGGGACCTGGAAACACCATATATTTT | CASSSPGQGPGNTIYF
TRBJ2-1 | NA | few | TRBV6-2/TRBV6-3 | TGTGCCAGCAGTTACCGGGACACAAAATACAATGAGCAGTTCTTC | CASSYRDTKYNEQFF
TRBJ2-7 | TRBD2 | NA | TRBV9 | TGTGCCAGCAGCGTAGCTGCTAGCGGGTACCCCTACGAGCAGTACTTC | CASSVAASGYPYEQYF
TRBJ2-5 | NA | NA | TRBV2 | TGTGCCAGCATGGAGGCAAAAGAGACCCAGTACTTC | CASMEAKETQYF
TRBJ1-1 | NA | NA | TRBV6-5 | TGTGCCAGCAGGCACTACAGGCCGGAAACTGAAGCTTTCTTT | CASRHYRPETEAFF
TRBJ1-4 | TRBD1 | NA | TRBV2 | TGTGCCAGCAGCGGGGACAGCGACTATGAAAAACTGTTTTTT | CASSGDSDYEKLFF
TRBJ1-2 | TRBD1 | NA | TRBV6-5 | TGTGCCAGCGGGACAGACTATGGCTACACCTTC | CASGTDYGYTF
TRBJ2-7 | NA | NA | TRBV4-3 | TGCGCCAGCAGCCAAGAAATGCGGGCCGAGCAGTACTTC | CASSQEMRAEQYF
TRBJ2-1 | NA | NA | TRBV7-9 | TGTGCCAGCAGCCGACAAGGCCGCAGAGATGAGCAGTTCTTC | CASSRQGRRDEQFF
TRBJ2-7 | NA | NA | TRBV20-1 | TGCAGTGCTAGTGGCGGGGACCTCTACGAGCAGTACTTC | CSASGGDLYEQYF
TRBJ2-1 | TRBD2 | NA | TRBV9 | TGTGCCAGCAGCCCGTTAGCGGGGTCCTACAATGAGCAGTTCTTC | CASSPLAGSYNEQFF
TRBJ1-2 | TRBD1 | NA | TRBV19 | TGTGCCAGTAGTATAGGCGCAGGGGGAGACTATGGCTACACCTTC | CASSIGAGGDYGYTF
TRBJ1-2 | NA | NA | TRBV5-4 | TGTGCCAGCAGTCCCGGGGGGGCGGCCTATGGCTACACCTTC | CASSPGGAAYGYTF
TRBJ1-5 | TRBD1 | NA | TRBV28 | TGTGCCAGCAGTTCGGACAGGACGGTAGATCAGCCCCAGCATTTT | CASSSDRTVDQPQHF
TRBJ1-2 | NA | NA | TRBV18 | TGTGCCAGCTCACCACCAGGAGGGATGGTTGGGTACACCTTC | CASSPPGGMVGYTF
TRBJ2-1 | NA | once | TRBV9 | TGTGCCAGCAGCCCAGGGGGGTCCAATGAGCAGTTCTTC | CASSPGGSNEQFF
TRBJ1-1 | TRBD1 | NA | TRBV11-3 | TGTGCCAGCAGCCCCGGGACAGGGAACACTGAAGCTTTCTTT | CASSPGTGNTEAFF
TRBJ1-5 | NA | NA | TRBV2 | TGTGCCAGCGCCGGCGACGGAGGCAATCAGCCCCAGCATTTT | CASAGDGGNQPQHF